This TCR beta chain was found in a study of T-cell reconstitution after alpha-beta-depleted transplantation in children. CDR3 length equals 11 residues. Trimming took 3 bases from V and 11 from J, leaving 10 bases between them. Germline loops: CDR1 SEHNR, CDR2 FQNEAQ (reference sequence). TCRbeta library preparation incorporated unique molecular identifiers. TCRdb used MiXCR to reprocess the PCR reads, holding one entry per CDR3 protein. The sample carries approximately 83,000 distinct CDR3 sequences, roughly 7.7% recorded once. This clonotype has ten or more counts. This chain joins TRBV7-9 and TRBJ1-1; D is unresolved. This clonotype was obtained from a human donor who donated a stem cell graft to a child with congenital amegakaryocytic thrombocytopenia. The input for sequencing was PBMCs from the stem cell graft donor, taken from the stem cell graft. CDR3 DNA: TGTGCCAGCAGCTTCCACACGGGGGCTTTCTTT. Its translation is CASSFHTGAFF.